These T cell receptor beta chains were read from a single sample in a study of cytotoxic CD8 clonotypes in ibrutinib-treated CLL. Libraries were prepared by immunoSEQ multiplex PCR; TCRdb keeps only in-frame clonotypes and omits some of them. The sample lists hundreds of thousands of clones, over 65% occurring once. The sequencing used PBMCs, collected after 12 months of ibrutinib treatment. The receptors were sampled from a human donor with chronic lymphocytic leukemia. Both conserved end residues are part of each CDR3. D genes are given only for firm matches. Size is omitted from some rows. Given values are once, few, many or a class for expanded clones.

V	D	size	J	DNA	CDR3
TRBV5-1	.	.	TRBJ1-4	TGCGCCAGCAGCTTGGTCCCGACGACGGAAGAAAAACTGTTTTTT	CASSLVPTTEEKLFF
TRBV29-1	TRBD1	.	TRBJ1-2	TGCAGCGTTGAGGCAGGGGGACTCTATGGCTACACCTTC	CSVEAGGLYGYTF
TRBV15	.	.	TRBJ1-5	TGTGCCACCAGCAGAGTAGTCGGAAACAGGTACAATCAGCCCCAGCATTTT	CATSRVVGNRYNQPQHF
TRBV6-5	.	.	TRBJ2-4	TGTGCCAGCAGTTACTCAGGGACGGTAGCCAAAAACATTCAGTACTTC	CASSYSGTVAKNIQYF
TRBV9	TRBD1	once	TRBJ2-2	TGTGCCAGCAGCCTTGGGACAGGTCTCACCGGGGAGCTGTTTTTT	CASSLGTGLTGELFF
TRBV5-1	.	.	TRBJ2-3	TGCGCCAGCAGTCCGCGGCAGCTCACAGATACGCAGTATTTT	CASSPRQLTDTQYF
TRBV7-2	TRBD1	.	TRBJ2-4	TGTGCCAGCAGCGCTCGGACAGGGAACATTCAGTACTTC	CASSARTGNIQYF
TRBV7-2	TRBD2	.	TRBJ2-5	TGTGCCAGCACCCGGGGACTAGCGGGGGGAGAGACCCAGTACTTC	CASTRGLAGGETQYF
TRBV14	.	.	TRBJ2-3	TGTGCCAGCAGCCAAGGTCGGGATACGCAGTATTTT	CASSQGRDTQYF
TRBV29-1	.	few	TRBJ1-2	TGCAGCGTTGAAGATCAGCGACAGAGTAACTATGGCTACACCTTC	CSVEDQRQSNYGYTF
TRBV9	.	.	TRBJ2-2	TGTGCCAGCACGGGACGGTTGAACACCGGGGAGCTGTTTTTT	CASTGRLNTGELFF
TRBV28	.	.	TRBJ2-7	TGTGCCAGCATGGGGTTGTACGAGCAGTACTTC	CASMGLYEQYF
TRBV27	.	.	TRBJ1-4	TGTGCCAGCCAACTAGGGGAAAAACTGTTTTTT	CASQLGEKLFF
TRBV30	.	few	TRBJ1-1	TGTGCCTGGAGTAGGGTGAACACTGAAGCTTTCTTT	CAWSRVNTEAFF
TRBV29-1	.	.	TRBJ2-3	TGCAGCGTCCTGGGTCACGGGGATACGCAGTATTTT	CSVLGHGDTQYF
TRBV2	.	.	TRBJ2-1	TGTGCCAGCAGTGGGCAGGGGTATAGGGATGAGCAGTTCTTC	CASSGQGYRDEQFF
TRBV10-2	.	.	TRBJ1-4	TGCGCCAGCACGGGGTCAGCCGCAACTAATGAAAAACTGTTTTTT	CASTGSAATNEKLFF
TRBV7-3	.	.	TRBJ2-7	TGTGCCAGCAGCTTAATGGCAGGGCCCTACGAGCAGTACTTC	CASSLMAGPYEQYF
TRBV19	TRBD1	.	TRBJ1-1	TGTGCCAGTCGTTCCGGGACAGGGTCCCCTACGAACACTGAAGCTTTCTTT	CASRSGTGSPTNTEAFF
TRBV10-3	TRBD1	few	TRBJ2-7	TGTGCCATCAGCGGGGGACAGGGGGGATTCTACGAGCAGTACTTC	CAISGGQGGFYEQYF
TRBV18	.	.	TRBJ2-5	TGTGCCAGCTCGAACACCGGGGCCCGGGAGACCCAGTACTTC	CASSNTGARETQYF
TRBV2	.	.	TRBJ1-2	TGTGCCAGCAGTGGACGGAGAAACTATGGCTACACCTTC	CASSGRRNYGYTF
TRBV4-3	TRBD2	few	TRBJ2-3	TGCGCCAGCAGCCAAGGTGGCGGGAGGGCGGATACGCAGTATTTT	CASSQGGGRADTQYF
TRBV19	TRBD2	.	TRBJ2-7	TGTGCCAGTAGTAAATTTGCTAGCGGGAGCTACGAGCAGTACTTC	CASSKFASGSYEQYF
TRBV5-1	.	.	TRBJ1-6	TGCGCCAGCAGCGAACAGGAGAACTCCTATAATTCACCCCTCCACTTT	CASSEQENSYNSPLHF
TRBV7-6	TRBD1	few	TRBJ2-3	TGTGCCAGCAGCTCGGGACAGGGGGGCTGGGATACGCAGTATTTT	CASSSGQGGWDTQYF
TRBV30	.	.	TRBJ1-1	TGTGCCTGGAGTGTAGGACGGATGGGGGCTGAAGCTTTCTTT	CAWSVGRMGAEAFF
TRBV5-1	TRBD1	.	TRBJ1-1	TGCGCCAGCAGCTTGGAGGGTCCAGGGGGCGGGACTGAAGCTTTCTTT	CASSLEGPGGGTEAFF
TRBV30	.	.	TRBJ1-2	TGTGCCCACCAACCCTCCTACTATGGCTACACCTTC	CAHQPSYYGYTF
TRBV28	TRBD1	.	TRBJ1-5	TGTGCCAGCAGTTTGGGTCAGGGGGCGGTGAGCAATCAGCCCCAGCATTTT	CASSLGQGAVSNQPQHF
TRBV9	.	.	TRBJ1-1	TGTGCCAGCACCCGGGACGGCCCAGAAGCTTTCTTT	CASTRDGPEAFF
TRBV7-2	TRBD1	few	TRBJ2-7	TGTGCCAGCAGCTACGGGACAGGGAACTACGAGCAGTACTTC	CASSYGTGNYEQYF
TRBV5-3	TRBD2	.	TRBJ2-5	TGTGCCAGCAGCTTTTCGGGGGGAGAGACCCAGTACTTC	CASSFSGGETQYF
TRBV5-6	.	many	TRBJ1-6	TGTGCCAGCAGCTTGGTTGAAAACTCCTATAATTCACCCCTCCACTTT	CASSLVENSYNSPLHF
TRBV5-1	.	.	TRBJ1-1	TGCGCCAGCAGCTGGACCGGGACGGTGAACACTGAAGCTTTCTTT	CASSWTGTVNTEAFF
TRBV7-9	TRBD2	few	TRBJ2-1	TGTGCCAGCAGCTTATTTCTAGCGGCAAACAATGAGCAGTTCTTC	CASSLFLAANNEQFF
TRBV19	TRBD1	.	TRBJ1-1	TGTGCCAGTGGATCTCTATCGACAGGGCGTCGGAACACTGAAGCTTTCTTT	CASGSLSTGRRNTEAFF
TRBV5-5	.	few	TRBJ2-1	TGTGCCAGCAGCTTGGAGCTAGACTCCTACAATGAGCAGTTCTTC	CASSLELDSYNEQFF
TRBV2	.	.	TRBJ2-7	TGTGCCAGCAGGGGTGAGGGCCAAGTCGCGATGCAGTACTTC	CASRGEGQVAMQYF
TRBV7-9	.	.	TRBJ2-1	TGTGCCAGCAGCTTAGAGGGTTCTAGCGCTTTCTATGAGCAGTTCTTC	CASSLEGSSAFYEQFF
TRBV7-9	.	.	TRBJ2-1	TGTGCCAGCAGCTTCGATTTGACGGACTACCACTACAATGAGCAGTTCTTC	CASSFDLTDYHYNEQFF
TRBV27	TRBD2	once	TRBJ2-1	TGTGCCAGCAGTACCACTAGCGGGAGGATGAATGAGCAGTTCTTC	CASSTTSGRMNEQFF
TRBV6-1	.	.	TRBJ1-1	TGTGCCAGCAGTACACGGTGGGGAGGGAACACTGAAGCTTTCTTT	CASSTRWGGNTEAFF
TRBV7-9	.	.	TRBJ1-1	TGTGCCAGCAGCTTAGACATTGGGGCAAACACTGAAGCTTTCTTT	CASSLDIGANTEAFF
TRBV18	TRBD1	.	TRBJ1-2	TGTGCCAGCTCACCAGGGACAGCAAACTATGGCTACACCTTC	CASSPGTANYGYTF
TRBV7-2	.	.	TRBJ1-2	TGTGCCAGCAGCCGCTTCATCAGCTATGGCTACACCTTC	CASSRFISYGYTF